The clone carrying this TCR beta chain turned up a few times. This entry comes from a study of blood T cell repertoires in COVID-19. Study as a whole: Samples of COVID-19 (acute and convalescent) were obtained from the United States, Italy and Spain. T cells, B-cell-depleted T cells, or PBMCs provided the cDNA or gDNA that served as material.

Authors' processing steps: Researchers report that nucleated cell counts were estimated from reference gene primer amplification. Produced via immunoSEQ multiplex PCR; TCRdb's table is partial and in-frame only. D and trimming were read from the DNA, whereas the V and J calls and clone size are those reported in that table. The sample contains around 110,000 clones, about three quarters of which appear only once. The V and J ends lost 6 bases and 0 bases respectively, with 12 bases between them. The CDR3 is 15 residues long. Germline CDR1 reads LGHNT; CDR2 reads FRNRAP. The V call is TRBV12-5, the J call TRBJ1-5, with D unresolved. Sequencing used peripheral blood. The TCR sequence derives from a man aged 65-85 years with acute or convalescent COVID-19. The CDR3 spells CASGPTGFSNQPQHF. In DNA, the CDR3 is TGTGCTAGTGGCCCGACGGGGTTTAGCAATCAGCCCCAGCATTTT.